This T cell receptor (beta chain) was recovered during a study of cytomegalovirus exposure and HLA in healthy donors. From germline, CDR1 is MDHEN and CDR2 SYDVKM. V trimming: 9 bases; J trimming: 6 bases; junction bases outside the gene matches: 16. The CDR3 totals 15 residues. Primers for the PCR totalled 60 Vbeta and 13 Jbeta. Profiling relied on immunoSEQ multiplex PCR, and the TCRdb table lists in-frame clones only, not all of them. The sample records about 89,000 clones, about 80% being singletons. This TCR was recovered from a male donor in good health and CMV-seronegative. The sample taken for sequencing was PBMCs. The gene calls are TRBV28 and TRBJ1-1, with 7 bases aligning to TRBD1. The CDR3 loop reads CASSALDRAGSEAFF. The CDR3 coding sequence is TGTGCCAGTAGTGCCCTCGACAGGGCCGGTTCTGAAGCTTTCTTT.